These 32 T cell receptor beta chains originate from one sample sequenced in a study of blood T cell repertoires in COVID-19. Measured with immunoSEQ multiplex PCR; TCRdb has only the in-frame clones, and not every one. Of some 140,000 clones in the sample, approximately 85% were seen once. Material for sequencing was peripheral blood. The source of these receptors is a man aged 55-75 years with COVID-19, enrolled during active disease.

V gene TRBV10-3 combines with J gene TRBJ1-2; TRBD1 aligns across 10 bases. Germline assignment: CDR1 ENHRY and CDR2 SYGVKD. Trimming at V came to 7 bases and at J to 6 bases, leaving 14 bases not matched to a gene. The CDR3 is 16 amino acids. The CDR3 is CAINPRQGAQGNGYTF. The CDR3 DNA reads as TGTGCCATCAACCCCAGACAGGGGGCGCAGGGTAATGGCTACACCTTC.

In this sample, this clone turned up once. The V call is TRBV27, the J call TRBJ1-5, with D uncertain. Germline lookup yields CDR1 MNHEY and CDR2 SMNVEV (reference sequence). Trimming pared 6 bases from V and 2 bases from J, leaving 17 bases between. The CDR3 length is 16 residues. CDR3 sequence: CASRSLVGVGNQPQHF. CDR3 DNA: TGTGCCAGCAGATCTCTTGTGGGCGTTGGCAATCAGCCCCAGCATTTT.

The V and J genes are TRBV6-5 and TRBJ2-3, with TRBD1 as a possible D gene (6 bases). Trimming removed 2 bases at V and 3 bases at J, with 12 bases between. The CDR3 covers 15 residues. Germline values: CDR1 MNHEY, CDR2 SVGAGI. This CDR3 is CASSYPRTDTDTQYF. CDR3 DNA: TGTGCCAGCAGTTACCCCCGGACAGATACAGATACGCAGTATTTT.

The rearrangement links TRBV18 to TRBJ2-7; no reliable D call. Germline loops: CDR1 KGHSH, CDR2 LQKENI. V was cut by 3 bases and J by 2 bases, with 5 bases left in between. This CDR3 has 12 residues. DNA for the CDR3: TGTGCCAGCTCACCTACTACCTACGAGCAGTACTTC. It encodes CASSPTTYEQYF.

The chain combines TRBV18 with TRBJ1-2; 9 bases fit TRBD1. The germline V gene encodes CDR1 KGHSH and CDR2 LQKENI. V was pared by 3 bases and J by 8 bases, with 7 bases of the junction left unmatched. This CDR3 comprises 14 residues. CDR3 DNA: TGTGCCAGCTCACCTATGTGGACAGGGGAAGGCTACACCTTC. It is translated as CASSPMWTGEGYTF.

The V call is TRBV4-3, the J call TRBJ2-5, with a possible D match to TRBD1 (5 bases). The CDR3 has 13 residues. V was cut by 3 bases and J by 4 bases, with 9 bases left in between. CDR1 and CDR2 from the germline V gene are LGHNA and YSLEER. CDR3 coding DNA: TGCGCCAGCAGCCACCAAAGGGGAGAGACCCAGTACTTC. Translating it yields CASSHQRGETQYF.

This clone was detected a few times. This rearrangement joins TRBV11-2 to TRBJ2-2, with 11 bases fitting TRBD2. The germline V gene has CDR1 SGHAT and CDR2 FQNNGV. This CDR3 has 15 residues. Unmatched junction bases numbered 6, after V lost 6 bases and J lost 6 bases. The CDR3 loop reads CASSFTSGSSGELFF. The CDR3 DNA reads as TGTGCCAGCAGTTTTACTAGCGGGAGCTCCGGGGAGCTGTTTTTT.

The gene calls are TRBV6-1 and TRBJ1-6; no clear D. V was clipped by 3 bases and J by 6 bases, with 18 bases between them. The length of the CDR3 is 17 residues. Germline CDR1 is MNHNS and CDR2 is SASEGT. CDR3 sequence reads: CASSEWTGRELNSPLHF. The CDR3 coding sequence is TGTGCCAGCAGTGAGTGGACTGGGAGGGAACTTAATTCACCCCTCCACTTT.

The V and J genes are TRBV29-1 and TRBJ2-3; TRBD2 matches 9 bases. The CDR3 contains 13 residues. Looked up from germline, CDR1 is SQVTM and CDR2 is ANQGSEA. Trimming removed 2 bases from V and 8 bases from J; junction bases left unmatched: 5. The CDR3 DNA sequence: TGCAGCGTTGAAATGGCTAGCGGGGTTACGCAGTATTTT. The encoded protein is CSVEMASGVTQYF.

DNA of the CDR3: TGTGCCAGTAGTCAGGACAGACGGATGAATGAAAAACTGTTTTTT. Its protein is CASSQDRRMNEKLFF. The chain combines TRBV19 with TRBJ1-4, with D possibly matching TRBD1 (6 bases). The germline V and J ends were trimmed by 5 bases and 5 bases, with 15 bases remaining between them. The germline CDR1 and CDR2 sequences are LNHDA and SQIVND (reference sequence). The CDR3 runs to 15 residues.

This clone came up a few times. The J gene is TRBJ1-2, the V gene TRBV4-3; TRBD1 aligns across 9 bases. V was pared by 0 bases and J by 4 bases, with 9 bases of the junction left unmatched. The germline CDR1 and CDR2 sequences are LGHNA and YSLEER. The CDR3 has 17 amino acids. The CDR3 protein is CASSQDSTGGGAYGYTF. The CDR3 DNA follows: TGCGCCAGCAGCCAAGACTCAACAGGGGGCGGGGCCTATGGCTACACCTTC.

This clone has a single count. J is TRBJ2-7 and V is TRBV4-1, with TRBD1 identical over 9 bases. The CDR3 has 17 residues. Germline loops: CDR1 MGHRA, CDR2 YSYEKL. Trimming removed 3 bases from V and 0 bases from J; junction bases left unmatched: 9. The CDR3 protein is CASSHPGTGSRSYEQYF. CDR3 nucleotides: TGCGCCAGCAGCCACCCTGGGACAGGGTCCCGCTCCTACGAGCAGTACTTC.

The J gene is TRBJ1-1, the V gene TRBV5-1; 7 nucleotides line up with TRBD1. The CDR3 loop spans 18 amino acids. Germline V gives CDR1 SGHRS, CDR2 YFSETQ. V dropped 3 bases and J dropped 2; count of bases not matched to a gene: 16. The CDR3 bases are TGCGCCAGCAGCTCACAAAAGGGGGCTGAACTCCGAAACACTGAAGCTTTCTTT. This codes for CASSSQKGAELRNTEAFF.

The CDR3 spells CASSGGTANTEAFF. The CDR3 DNA sequence: TGCGCCAGCAGCGGGGGGACAGCCAACACTGAAGCTTTCTTT. The chain employs TRBV5-1 and TRBJ1-1; 7 bases are a match to TRBD1. The V and J ends lost 4 bases and 2 bases, in that order; junction bases with no gene match: 5. This CDR3 region has 14 residues. Germline V gene data show CDR1 as SGHRS and CDR2 as YFSETQ. The whole variable domain, remainder taken from reference TRBV5-1 and TRBJ1-1, is KAGVTQTPRYLIKTRGQQVTLSCSPISGHRSVSWYQQTPGQGLQFLFEYFSETQRNKGNFPGRFSGRQFSNSRSEMNVSTLELGDSALYLCASSGGTANTEAFFGQGTRLTVV.

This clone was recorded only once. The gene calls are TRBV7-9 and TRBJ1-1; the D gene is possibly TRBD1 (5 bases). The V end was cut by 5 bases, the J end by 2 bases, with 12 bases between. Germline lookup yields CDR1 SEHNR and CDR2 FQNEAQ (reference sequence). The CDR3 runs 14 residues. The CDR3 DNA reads TGTGCCAGCAGCGACCGACAGACTAACACTGAAGCTTTCTTT. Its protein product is CASSDRQTNTEAFF.

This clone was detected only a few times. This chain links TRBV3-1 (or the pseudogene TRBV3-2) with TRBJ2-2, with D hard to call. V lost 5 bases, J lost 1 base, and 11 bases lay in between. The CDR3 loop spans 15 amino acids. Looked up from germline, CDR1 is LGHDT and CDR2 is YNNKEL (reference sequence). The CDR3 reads CASSDRVQNTGELFF. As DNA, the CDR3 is TGTGCCAGCAGCGACCGGGTCCAGAACACCGGGGAGCTGTTTTTT.

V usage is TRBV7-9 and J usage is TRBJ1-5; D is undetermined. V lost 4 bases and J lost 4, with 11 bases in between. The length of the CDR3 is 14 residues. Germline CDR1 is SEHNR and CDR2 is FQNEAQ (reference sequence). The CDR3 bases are TGTGCCAGCAGCTCCTCAGGTCGGAATCAGCCCCAGCATTTT. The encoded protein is CASSSSGRNQPQHF.

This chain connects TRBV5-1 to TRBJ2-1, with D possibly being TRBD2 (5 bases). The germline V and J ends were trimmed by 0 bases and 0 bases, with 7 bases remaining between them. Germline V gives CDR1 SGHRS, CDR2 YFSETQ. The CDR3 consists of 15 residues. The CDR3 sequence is CASSLGGSSYNEQFF. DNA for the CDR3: TGCGCCAGCAGCTTGGGTGGGAGCTCCTACAATGAGCAGTTCTTC.

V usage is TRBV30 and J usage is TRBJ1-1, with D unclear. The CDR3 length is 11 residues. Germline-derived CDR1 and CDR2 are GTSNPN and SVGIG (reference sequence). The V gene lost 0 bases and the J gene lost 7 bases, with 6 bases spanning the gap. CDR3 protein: CAWSVLFEAFF. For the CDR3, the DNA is TGTGCCTGGAGTGTCCTTTTTGAAGCTTTCTTT.

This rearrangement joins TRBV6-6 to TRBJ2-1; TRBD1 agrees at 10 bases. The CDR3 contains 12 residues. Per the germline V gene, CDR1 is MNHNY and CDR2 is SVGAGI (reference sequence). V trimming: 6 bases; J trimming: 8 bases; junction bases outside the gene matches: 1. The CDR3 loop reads CASRTGGDEQFF. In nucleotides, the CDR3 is TGTGCCAGCAGGACAGGGGGCGATGAGCAGTTCTTC.

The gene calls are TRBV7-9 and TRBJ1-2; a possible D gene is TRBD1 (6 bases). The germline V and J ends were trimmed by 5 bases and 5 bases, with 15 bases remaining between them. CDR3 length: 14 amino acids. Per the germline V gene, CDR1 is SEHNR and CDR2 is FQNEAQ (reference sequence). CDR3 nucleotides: TGTGCCAGCAGCCCGACAGGTACAGCTTATGGCTACACCTTC. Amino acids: CASSPTGTAYGYTF.

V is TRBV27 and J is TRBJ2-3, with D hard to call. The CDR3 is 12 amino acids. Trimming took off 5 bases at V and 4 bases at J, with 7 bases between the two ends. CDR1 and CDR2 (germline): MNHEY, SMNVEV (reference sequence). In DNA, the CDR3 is TGTGCCAGCAGTCGTCCCTCAGATACGCAGTATTTT. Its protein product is CASSRPSDTQYF.

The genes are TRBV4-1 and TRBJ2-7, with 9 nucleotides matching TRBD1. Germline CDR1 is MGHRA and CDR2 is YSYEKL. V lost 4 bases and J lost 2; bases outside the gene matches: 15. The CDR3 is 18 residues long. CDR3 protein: CASSPTLGQGRSAYEQYF. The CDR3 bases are TGCGCCAGCAGCCCGACCCTGGGACAGGGCCGGTCTGCCTACGAGCAGTACTTC.

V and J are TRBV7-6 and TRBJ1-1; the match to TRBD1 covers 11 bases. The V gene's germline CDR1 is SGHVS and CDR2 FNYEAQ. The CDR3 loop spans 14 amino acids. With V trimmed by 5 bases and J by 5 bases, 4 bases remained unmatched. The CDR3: CASSADRGRTEAFF. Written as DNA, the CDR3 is TGTGCCAGCAGCGCGGACAGGGGGCGGACTGAAGCTTTCTTT.

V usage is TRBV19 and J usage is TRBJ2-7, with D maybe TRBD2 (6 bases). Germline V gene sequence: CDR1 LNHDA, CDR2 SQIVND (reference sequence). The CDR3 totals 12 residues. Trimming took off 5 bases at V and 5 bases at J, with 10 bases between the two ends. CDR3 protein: CASSRWGDEQYF. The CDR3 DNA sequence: TGTGCCAGTAGTCGTTGGGGGGACGAGCAGTACTTC.

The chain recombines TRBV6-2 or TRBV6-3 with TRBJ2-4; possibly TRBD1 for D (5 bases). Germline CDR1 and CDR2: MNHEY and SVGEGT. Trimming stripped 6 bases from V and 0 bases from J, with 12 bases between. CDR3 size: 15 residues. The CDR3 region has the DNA TGTGCCAGCAGCCGGACAATCCTAGCCAAAAACATTCAGTACTTC. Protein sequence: CASSRTILAKNIQYF.

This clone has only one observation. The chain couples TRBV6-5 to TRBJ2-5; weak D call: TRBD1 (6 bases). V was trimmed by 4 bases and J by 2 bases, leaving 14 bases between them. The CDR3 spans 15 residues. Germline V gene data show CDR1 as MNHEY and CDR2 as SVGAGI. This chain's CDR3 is CASSSLGAWQETQYF. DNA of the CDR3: TGTGCCAGCAGTTCTCTGGGGGCGTGGCAAGAGACCCAGTACTTC.

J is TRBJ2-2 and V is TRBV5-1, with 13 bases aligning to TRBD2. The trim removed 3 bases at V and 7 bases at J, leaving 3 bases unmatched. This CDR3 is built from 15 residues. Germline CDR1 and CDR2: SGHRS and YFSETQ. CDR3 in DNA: TGCGCCAGCAGCTGGGGACTAGCGGGGATCGGGGAGCTGTTTTTT. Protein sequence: CASSWGLAGIGELFF.

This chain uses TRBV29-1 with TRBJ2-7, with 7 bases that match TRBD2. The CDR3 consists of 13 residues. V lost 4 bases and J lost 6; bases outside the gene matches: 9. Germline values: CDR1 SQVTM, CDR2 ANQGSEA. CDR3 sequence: CSVGGGLKVEQYF. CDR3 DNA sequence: TGCAGCGTTGGGGGGGGTTTGAAGGTCGAGCAGTACTTC.

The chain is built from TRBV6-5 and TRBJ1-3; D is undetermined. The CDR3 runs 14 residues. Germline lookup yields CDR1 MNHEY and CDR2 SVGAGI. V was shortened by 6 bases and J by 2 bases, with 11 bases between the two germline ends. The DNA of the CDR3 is TGTGCCAGCAGGGAGATTCCTCCTGGAAACACCATATATTTT. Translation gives CASREIPPGNTIYF.

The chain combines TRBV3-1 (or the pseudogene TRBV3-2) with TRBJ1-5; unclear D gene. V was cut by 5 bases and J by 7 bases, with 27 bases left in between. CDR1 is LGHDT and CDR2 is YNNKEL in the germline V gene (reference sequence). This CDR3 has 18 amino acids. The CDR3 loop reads CASSELARTVFPGQPQHF. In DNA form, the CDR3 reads TGTGCCAGCAGCGAATTGGCTAGGACTGTTTTCCCGGGGCAGCCCCAGCATTTT.

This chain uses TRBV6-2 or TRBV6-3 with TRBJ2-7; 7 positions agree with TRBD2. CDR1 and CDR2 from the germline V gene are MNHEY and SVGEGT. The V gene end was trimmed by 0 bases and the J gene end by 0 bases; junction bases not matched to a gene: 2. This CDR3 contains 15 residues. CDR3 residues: CASSYSGGNSYEQYF. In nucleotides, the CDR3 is TGTGCCAGCAGTTACTCCGGGGGGAACTCCTACGAGCAGTACTTC.